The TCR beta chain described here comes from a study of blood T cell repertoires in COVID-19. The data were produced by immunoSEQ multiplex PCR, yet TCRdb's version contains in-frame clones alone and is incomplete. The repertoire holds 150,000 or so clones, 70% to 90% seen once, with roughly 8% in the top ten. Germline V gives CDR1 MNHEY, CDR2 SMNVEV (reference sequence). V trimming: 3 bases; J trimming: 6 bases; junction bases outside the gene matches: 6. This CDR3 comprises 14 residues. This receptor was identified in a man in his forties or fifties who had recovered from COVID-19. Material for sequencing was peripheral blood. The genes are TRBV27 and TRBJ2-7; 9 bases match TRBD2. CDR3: CASSLGLAGFEQYF. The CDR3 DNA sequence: TGTGCCAGCAGTTTGGGGCTAGCGGGGTTCGAGCAGTACTTC.